This TCR beta chain was obtained from a study of radiotherapy plus CTLA-4 blockade in lung cancer (dated by TCRdb to 2017 to 2018). For the wider study: Objective responses occurred in around 20% of enrolled patients, and 25% to 40% achieved disease control.

Results the study describes overall, beyond this receptor: Increased serum interferon-beta after radiation, together with early dynamic changes in blood T cell clones, were reported to be the strongest predictors of response. After treatment with radiotherapy and ipilimumab, TCR clones that came from tumors expanded in the peripheral blood.

In this study, focal radiation therapy paired with CTLA-4 blockade (ipilimumab) was tested in patients who had chemo-refractory metastatic non-small-cell lung cancer. For CDR1 and CDR2, the germline V gene lists SNHLY and FYNNEI. The CDR3 holds 13 amino acids from the cysteine to the phenylalanine. Solely the CDR3 DNA is kept, with 39 bases framed from the first base. V is pared back by 0 bases and J by 2 bases, with 4 bases lying between the germline termini. Libraries were constructed by the immunoSEQ multiplex PCR assay. Not all clones reach the TCRdb copy of this immuneACCESS table, which keeps in-frame sequences only. Checked studies attribute under half of the gap to unresolved V genes and leave the rest unexplained. The sample table records approximately 90,000 clones; roughly 85% of these occur just once. The ten largest clones add up to roughly 0.84% of the sample. This clone was seen just once. Its antigen remains unidentified. Per-base qualities were not stored, and no clone one base away is much larger.

The sequencing here drew on peripheral blood, taken from a patient treated with radiotherapy plus ipilimumab. The chain uses TRBV2 and TRBJ1-2, with an unclear D gene assignment. This TCR was recovered from a human donor with non-small cell lung cancer who had stable disease on radiotherapy plus ipilimumab. The CDR3 in this case is CASSEARNYGYTF. In nucleotide form, the sequence is TGTGCCAGCAGTGAAGCAAGGAACTATGGCTACACCTTC. Reference TRBV2 and TRBJ1-2 genes cover what lies past the CDR3, so the full variable domain is EPEVTQTPSHQVTQMGQEVILRCVPISNHLYFYWYRQILGQKVEFLVSFYNNEISEKSEIFDDQFSVERPDGSNFTLKIRSTKLEDSAMYFCASSEARNYGYTFGSGTRLTVV.